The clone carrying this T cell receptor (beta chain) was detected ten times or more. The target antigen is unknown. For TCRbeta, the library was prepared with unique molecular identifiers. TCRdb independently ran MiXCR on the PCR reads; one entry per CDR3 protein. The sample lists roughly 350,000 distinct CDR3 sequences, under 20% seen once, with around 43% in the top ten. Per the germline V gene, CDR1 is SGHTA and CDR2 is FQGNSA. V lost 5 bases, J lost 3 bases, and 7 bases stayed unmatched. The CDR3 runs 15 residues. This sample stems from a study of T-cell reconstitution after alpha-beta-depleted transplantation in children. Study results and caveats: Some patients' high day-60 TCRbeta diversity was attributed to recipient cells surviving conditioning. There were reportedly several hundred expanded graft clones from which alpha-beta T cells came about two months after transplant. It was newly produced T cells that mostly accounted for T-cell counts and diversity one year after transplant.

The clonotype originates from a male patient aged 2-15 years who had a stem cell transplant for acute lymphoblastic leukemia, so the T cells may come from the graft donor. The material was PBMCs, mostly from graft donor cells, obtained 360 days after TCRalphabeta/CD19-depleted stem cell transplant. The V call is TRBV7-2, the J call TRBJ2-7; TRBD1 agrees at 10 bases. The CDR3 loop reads CASSQLGDRGYEQYF. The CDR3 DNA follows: TGTGCCAGCAGCCAATTAGGGGACAGGGGCTACGAGCAGTACTTC.